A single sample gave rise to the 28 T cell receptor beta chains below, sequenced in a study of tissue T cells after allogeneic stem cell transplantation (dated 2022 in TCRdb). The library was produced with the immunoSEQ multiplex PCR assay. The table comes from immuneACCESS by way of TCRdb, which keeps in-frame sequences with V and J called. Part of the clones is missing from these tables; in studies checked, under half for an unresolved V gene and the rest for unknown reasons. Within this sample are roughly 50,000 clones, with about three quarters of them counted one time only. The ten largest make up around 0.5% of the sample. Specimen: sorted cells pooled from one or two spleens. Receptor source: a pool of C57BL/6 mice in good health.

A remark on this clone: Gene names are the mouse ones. Partial CDR3 DNA: TGTGCCAGCAGCCAAGATGGGGGCGGCACCTTGTAC. Protein product: CASSQDGGGTLY. The entire CDR3 sequence reads CASSQDGGGTLYF. The chain carries TRBV2 and TRBJ2-4; the D call may be TRBD1 or TRBD2 (6 bases each). The read comes to an end 1 residue before the CDR3 does, leaving the germline J gene to fill in the end. This CDR3 has 13 residues. The germline V gene has CDR1 LGHNA and CDR2 YSYQKL. Trimming left V 0 bases short and J 8 bases short, with 9 bases between.

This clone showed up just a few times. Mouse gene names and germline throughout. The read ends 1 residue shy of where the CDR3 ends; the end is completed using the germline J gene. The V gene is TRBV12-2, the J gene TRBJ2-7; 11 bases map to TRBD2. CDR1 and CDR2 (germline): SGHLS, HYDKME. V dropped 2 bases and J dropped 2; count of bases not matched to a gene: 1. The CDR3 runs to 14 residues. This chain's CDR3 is CASSPGLGAYEQYF. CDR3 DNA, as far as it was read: TGTGCCAGCTCTCCGGGACTGGGGGCCTATGAACAGTAC.

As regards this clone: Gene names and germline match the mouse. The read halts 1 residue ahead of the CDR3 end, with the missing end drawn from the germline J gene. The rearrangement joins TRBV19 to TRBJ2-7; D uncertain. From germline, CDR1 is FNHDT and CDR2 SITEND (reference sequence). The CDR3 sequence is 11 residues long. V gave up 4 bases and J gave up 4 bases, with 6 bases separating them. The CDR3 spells CASSPNYEQYF. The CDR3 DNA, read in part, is TGTGCCAGCAGTCCAAATTATGAACAGTAC.

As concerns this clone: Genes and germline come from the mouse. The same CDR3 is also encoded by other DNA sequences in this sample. This CDR3 reads CASSGRDTQYF. The part of the CDR3 DNA that was read is TGTGCCAGCAGTGGGCGAGACACCCAGTAC. V usage is TRBV13-1 and J usage is TRBJ2-5; the D is unclear. The read comes to an end 1 residue before the CDR3 does, leaving the germline J gene to fill in the end. There are 11 residues in the CDR3. The germline CDR1 and CDR2 sequences are NSHNY and SYGAGN. V was clipped by 3 bases and J by 5 bases, with 4 bases between them.

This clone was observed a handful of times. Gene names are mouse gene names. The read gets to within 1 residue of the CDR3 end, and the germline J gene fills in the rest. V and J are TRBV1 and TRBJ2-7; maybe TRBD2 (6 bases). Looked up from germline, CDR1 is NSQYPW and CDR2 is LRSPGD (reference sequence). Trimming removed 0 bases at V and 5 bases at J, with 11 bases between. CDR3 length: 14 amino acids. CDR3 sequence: CTCSADNWANEQYF. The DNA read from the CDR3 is TGCACCTGCAGTGCAGATAACTGGGCAAATGAACAGTAC.

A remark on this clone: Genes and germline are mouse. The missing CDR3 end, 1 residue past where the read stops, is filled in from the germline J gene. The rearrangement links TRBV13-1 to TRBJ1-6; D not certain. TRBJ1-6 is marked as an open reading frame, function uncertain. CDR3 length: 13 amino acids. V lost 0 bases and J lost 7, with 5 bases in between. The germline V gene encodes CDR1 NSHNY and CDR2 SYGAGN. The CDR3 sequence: CASSDDRNSPLYF. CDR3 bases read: TGTGCCAGCAGTGATGACAGAAATTCGCCCCTCTAC.

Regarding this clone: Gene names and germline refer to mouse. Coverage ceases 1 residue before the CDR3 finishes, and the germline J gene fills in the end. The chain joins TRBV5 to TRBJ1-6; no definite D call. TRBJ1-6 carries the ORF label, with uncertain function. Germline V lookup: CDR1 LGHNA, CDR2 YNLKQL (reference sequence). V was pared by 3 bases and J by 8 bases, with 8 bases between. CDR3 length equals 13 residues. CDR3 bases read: TGTGCCAGCAGCCATTCAGGAGATTCGCCCCTCTAC. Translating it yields CASSHSGDSPLY. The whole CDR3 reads CASSHSGDSPLYF.

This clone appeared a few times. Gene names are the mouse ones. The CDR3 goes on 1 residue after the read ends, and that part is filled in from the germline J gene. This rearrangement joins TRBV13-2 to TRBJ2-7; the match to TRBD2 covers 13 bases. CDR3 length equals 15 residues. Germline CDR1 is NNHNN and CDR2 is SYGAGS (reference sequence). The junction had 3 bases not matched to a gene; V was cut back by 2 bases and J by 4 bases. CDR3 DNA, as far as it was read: TGTGCCAGCGGTGAAAGGACTGGGGGGGCGTATGAACAGTAC. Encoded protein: CASGERTGGAYEQY. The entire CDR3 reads CASGERTGGAYEQYF.

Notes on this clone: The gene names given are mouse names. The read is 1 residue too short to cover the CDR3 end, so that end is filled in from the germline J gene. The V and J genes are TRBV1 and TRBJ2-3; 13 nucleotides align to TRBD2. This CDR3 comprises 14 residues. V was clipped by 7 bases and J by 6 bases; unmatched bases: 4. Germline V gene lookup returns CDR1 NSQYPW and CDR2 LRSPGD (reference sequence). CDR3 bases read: TGCACCTGCACCGGGACTGGGGGGGTTGAAACGCTGTAT. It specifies CTCTGTGGVETLY. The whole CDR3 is CTCTGTGGVETLYF.

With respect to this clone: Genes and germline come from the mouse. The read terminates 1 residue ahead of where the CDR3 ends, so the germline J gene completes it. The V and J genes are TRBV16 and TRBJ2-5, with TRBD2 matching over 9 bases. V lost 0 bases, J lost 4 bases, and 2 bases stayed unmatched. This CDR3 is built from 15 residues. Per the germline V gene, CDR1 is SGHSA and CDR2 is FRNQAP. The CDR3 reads CASSLEGLGEDTQYF. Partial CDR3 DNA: TGTGCAAGCAGCTTAGAGGGACTGGGAGAAGACACCCAGTAC.

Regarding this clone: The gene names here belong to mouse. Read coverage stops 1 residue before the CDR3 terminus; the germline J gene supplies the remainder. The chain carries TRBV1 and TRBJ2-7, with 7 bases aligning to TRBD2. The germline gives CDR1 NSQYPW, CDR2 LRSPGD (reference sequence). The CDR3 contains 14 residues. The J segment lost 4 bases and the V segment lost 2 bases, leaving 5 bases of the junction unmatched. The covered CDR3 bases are TGCACCTGCAGTGCAAGGACTGGAGAGTATGAACAGTAC. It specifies CTCSARTGEYEQY. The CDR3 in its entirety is CTCSARTGEYEQYF.

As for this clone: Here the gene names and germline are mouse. The part of the CDR3 DNA that was read is TGCACCTGCAGTCCGCCGGACAAAAACTATGCTGAGCAGTTC. Residues: CTCSPPDKNYAEQF. From start to end, the CDR3 is CTCSPPDKNYAEQFF. The V call is TRBV1, the J call TRBJ2-1; maybe TRBD1 (5 bases). The read is 1 residue too short to cover the CDR3 end, so that end is filled in from the germline J gene. Between the trimmed V and J ends, which lost 5 bases and 1 base, there was a span of 12 bases. This CDR3 comprises 15 residues. Germline lookup yields CDR1 NSQYPW and CDR2 LRSPGD (reference sequence).

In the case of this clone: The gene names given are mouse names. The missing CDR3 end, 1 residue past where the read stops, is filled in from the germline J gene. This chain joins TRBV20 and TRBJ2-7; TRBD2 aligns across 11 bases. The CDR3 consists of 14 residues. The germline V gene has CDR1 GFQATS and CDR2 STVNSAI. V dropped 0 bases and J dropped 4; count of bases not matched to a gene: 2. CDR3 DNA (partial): TGTGGTGCTAGGGATGGGACTGGGGGATATGAACAGTAC. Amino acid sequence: CGARDGTGGYEQY. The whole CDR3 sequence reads CGARDGTGGYEQYF. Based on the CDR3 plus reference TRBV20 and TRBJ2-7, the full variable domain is GALVYQYPRRTICKSGTSMRMECQAVGFQATSVAWYRQSPQKTFELIALSTVNSAIKYEQNFTQEKFPISHPNLSFSSMTVLNAYLEDRGLYLCGARDGTGGYEQYFGPGTRLTVL.

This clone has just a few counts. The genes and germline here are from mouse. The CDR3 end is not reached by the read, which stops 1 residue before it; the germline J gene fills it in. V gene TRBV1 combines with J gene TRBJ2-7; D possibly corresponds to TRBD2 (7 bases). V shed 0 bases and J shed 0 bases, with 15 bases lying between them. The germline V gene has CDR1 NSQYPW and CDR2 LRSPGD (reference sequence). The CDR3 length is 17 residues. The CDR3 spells CTCSADSRGASSYEQYF. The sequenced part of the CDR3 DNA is TGCACCTGCAGTGCAGATAGCCGGGGGGCCAGCTCCTATGAACAGTAC.

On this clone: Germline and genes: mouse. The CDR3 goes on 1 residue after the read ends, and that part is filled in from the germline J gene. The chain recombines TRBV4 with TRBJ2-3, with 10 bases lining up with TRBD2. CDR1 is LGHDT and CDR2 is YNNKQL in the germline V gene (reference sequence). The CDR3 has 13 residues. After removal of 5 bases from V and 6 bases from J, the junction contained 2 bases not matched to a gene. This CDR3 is CASSRGLGETLYF. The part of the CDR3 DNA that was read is TGTGCCAGCAGCCGGGGACTGGGGGAAACGCTGTAT.

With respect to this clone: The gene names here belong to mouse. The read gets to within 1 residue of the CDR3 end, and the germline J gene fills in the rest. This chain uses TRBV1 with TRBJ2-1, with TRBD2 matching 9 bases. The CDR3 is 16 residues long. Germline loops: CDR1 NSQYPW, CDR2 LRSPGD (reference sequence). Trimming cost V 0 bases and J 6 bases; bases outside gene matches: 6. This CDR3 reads CTCSAELGGFSAEQFF. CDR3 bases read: TGCACCTGCAGTGCAGAGCTGGGGGGGTTTTCTGCTGAGCAGTTC.

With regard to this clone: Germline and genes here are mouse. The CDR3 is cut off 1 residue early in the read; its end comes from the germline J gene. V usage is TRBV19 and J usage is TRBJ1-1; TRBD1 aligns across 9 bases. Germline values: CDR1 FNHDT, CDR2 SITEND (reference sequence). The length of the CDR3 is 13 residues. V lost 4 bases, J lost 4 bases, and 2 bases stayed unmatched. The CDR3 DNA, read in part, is TGTGCCAGCAGTCGGACAGGGGTCACAGAAGTCTTC. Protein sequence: CASSRTGVTEVF. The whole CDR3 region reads CASSRTGVTEVFF.

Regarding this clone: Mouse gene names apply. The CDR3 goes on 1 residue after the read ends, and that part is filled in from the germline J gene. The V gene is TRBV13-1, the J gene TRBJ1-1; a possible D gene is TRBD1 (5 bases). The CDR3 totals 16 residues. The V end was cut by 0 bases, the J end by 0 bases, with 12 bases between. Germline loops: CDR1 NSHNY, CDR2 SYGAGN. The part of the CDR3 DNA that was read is TGTGCCAGCAGTGATGCGGGGGGACGAACAAACACAGAAGTCTTC. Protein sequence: CASSDAGGRTNTEVF. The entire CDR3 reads CASSDAGGRTNTEVFF.

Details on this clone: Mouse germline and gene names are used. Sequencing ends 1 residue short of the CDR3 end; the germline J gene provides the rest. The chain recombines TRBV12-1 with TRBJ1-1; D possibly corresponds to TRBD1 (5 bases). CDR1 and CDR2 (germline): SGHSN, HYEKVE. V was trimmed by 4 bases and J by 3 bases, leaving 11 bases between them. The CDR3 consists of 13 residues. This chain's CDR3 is CASSVRVDTEVFF. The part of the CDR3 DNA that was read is TGTGCCAGCTCCGTCAGGGTGGACACAGAAGTCTTC.

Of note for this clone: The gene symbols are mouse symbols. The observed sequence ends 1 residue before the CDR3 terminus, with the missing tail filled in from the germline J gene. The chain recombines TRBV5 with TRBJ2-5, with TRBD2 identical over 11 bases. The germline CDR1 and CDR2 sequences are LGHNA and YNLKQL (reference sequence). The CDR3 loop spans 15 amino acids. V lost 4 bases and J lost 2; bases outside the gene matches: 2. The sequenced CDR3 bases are TGTGCCAGCAGCCCCACTGGGGGGGCCCAAGACACCCAGTAC. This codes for CASSPTGGAQDTQY. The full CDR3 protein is CASSPTGGAQDTQYF.

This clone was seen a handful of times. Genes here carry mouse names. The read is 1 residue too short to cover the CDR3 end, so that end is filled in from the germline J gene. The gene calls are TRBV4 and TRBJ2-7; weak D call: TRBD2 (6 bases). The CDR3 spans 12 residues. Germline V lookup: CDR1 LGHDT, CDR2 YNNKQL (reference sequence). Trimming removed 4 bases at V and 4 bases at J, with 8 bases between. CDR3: CASSFWGYEQYF. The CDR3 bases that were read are TGTGCCAGCAGCTTCTGGGGTTATGAACAGTAC.

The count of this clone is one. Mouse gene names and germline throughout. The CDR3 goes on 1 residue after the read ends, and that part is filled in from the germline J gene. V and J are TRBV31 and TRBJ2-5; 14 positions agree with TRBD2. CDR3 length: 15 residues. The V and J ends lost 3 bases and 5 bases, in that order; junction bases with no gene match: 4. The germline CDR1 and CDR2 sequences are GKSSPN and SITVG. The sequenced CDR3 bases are TGTGCCTGGAGAGAGGGACTGGGGGGGCGAGACACCCAGTAC. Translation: CAWREGLGGRDTQY. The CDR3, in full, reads CAWREGLGGRDTQYF.

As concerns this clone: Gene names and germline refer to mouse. The CDR3 loop reads CAWSLSGGAPEQYF. The sequenced CDR3 bases are TGTGCCTGGAGTCTCTCTGGGGGGGCGCCTGAACAGTAC. The chain combines TRBV31 with TRBJ2-7; the match to TRBD2 covers 10 bases. Coverage ceases 1 residue before the CDR3 finishes, and the germline J gene fills in the end. Germline V gene lookup returns CDR1 GKSSPN and CDR2 SITVG. There are 14 residues in the CDR3. The V segment lost 0 bases and the J segment 6 bases; nucleotides outside the gene matches: 5.

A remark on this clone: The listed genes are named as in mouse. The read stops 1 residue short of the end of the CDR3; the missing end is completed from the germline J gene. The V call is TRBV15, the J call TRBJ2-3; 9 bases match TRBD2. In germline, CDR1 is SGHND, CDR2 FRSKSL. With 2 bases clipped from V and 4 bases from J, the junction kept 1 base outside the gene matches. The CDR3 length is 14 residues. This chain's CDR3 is CASSLLGGTETLYF. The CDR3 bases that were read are TGTGCCAGCAGTTTACTGGGGGGGACAGAAACGCTGTAT. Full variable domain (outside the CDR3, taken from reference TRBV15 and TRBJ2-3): DAGVTQTPRHEVAEKGQTIILKCEPVSGHNDLFWYRQTKIQGLELLSYFRSKSLMEDGGAFKDRFKAEMLNSSFSTLKIQPTEPKDSAVYLCASSLLGGTETLYFGSGTRLTVL.

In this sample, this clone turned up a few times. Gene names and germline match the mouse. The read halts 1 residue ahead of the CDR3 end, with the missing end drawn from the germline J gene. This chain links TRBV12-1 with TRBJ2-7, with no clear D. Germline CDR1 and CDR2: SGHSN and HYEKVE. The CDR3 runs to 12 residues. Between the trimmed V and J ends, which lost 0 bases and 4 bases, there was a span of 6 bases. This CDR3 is CASSLNKYEQYF. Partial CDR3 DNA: TGTGCCAGCTCTCTCAACAAATATGAACAGTAC.

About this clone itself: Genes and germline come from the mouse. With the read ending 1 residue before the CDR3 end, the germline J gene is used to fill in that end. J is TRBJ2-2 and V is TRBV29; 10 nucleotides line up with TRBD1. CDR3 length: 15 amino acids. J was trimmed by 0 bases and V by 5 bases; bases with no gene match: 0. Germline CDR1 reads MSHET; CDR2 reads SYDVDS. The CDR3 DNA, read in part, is TGTGCTAGCAGTGGACAGGGGGCAAACACCGGGCAGCTCTAC. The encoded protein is CASSGQGANTGQLY. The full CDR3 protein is CASSGQGANTGQLYF. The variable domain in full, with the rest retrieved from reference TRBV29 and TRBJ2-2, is DMKVTQMPRYLIKRMGENVLLECGQDMSHETMYWYRQDPGLGLQLIYISYDVDSNSEGDIPKGYRVSRKKREHFSLILDSAKTNQTSVYFCASSGQGANTGQLYFGEGSKLTVL.

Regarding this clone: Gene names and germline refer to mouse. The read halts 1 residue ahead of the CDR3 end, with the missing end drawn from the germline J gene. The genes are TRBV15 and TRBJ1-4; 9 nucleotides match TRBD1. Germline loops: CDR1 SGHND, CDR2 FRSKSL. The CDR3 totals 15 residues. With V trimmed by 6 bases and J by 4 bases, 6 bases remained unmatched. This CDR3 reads CASRPGQGGNERLFF. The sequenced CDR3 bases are TGTGCCAGCAGACCGGGACAGGGAGGCAACGAAAGATTATTT.

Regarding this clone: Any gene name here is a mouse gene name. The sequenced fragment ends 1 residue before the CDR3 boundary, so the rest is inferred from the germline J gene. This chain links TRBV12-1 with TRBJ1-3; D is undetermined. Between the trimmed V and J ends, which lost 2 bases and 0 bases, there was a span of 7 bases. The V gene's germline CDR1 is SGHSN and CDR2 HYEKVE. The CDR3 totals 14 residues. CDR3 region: CASSRTDSGNTLYF. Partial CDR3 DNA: TGTGCCAGCTCTCGCACAGATTCTGGAAATACGCTCTAT. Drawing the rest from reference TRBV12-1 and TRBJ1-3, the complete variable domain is DSGVVQSPRHIIKEKGGRSVLTCIPISGHSNVVWYQQTLGKELKFLIQHYEKVERDKGFLPSRFSVQQFDDYHSEMNMSALELEDSAMYFCASSRTDSGNTLYFGEGSRLIVV.